This record concerns one TCR beta chain sequence. The antigen it binds to is not known. No base quality information exists; no much larger clone differs at one position. The record originates from a study of persistence of HIV-infected CD4 T cells (dated by TCRdb to between 2020 and 2021). Background on the whole study: The median time the participants had spent on suppressive ART was 8 years. Peripheral blood samples of up to roughly 180 mL were collected at multiple time points, except for a couple of participants, who underwent leukapheresis at a single time point. In the cross-participant TCR cluster analysis, 8 participants were included for CMV and 6 or 7 participants were included for Gag. TCRbeta sequencing assessed the clonality of all cells in each sorted population, while proviral sequencing assessed the clonality of infected cells. CMV- and HIV-1 Gag-responding CD4+ T cells were isolated from ART-treated individuals so that antigen-driven clonal expansion of HIV-1-infected cells could be examined.

Beyond this particular receptor, the publication reports: TCRbeta richness in CMV- and Gag-responding cells was significantly lower than in anti-CD3/anti-CD28-responding cells; CMV-responding cells had higher oligoclonality than CD3/CD28-stimulated and Gag-responding cells. Only a small number of individuals took part in the study, and only a limited range of antigens was tested. Antigen-responding cells were enriched for degenerate expanded CDR3beta sequences, which suggests convergent selection of CD4+ responses to CMV and Gag. Restriction of bulk TCR analyses to the rare CMV-responding cells that actually carried HIV-1 proviruses was not possible. A correlation was observed between TCR oligoclonality and proviral oligoclonality within the same sorted populations.

Explained via the paper, the treatment or condition label denotes: suppressive antiretroviral therapy. A pool of overlapping HIV-1 Gag 15-mer peptides was used at around 1 ug per peptide per mL for cell stimulation. Responding CD4+ T cells were sorted on the basis of upregulation of both CD40 ligand and CD69. HIV-1-infected adults in whom suppressive ART had been started during chronic infection were enrolled as participants. Plasma HIV-1 RNA had been undetectable (below 50 copies/mL) in participants for at least 4 years. To be included, a participant needed positive CMV serology and a CD4+ T cell count above 400 cells/uL. Before stimulation, PBMCs were isolated using density centrifugation and then depleted of CD8+ T cells. CD8-depleted PBMCs were stimulated for approximately 19 hours with anti-CD28/CD49d costimulation, CD40-blocking antibody and enfuvirtide to prevent new infections. Cell sorting was performed on a Beckman Coulter MoFlo Legacy or XDP sorter, and dead cells were excluded with propidium iodide. Genomic DNA was extracted with the QIAamp DNA Mini Kit for samples above one million cells, otherwise with the Quick-DNA Microprep Kit.

The CDR3, from cysteine to phenylalanine, totals 15 residues. The only DNA kept is the CDR3, 45 bases in frame from the first base. Trimming takes 3 bases off V and 6 bases off J; junction bases not matched to a gene: 8. Looking up the germline V gene yields CDR1 SGHTS and CDR2 YDEGEE. TCRbeta repertoires were sequenced from genomic DNA with the immunoSEQ hsTCRB assay version 4 in survey mode. For TCRbeta sequencing, genomic DNA was diluted to 9.5 to 10 ng/uL, and up to about 1 ug was used per sample. The study's processing was this. ImmunoSeq Analyzer 3.0 was used for analysis of TCRbeta data, and diversity was computed on productive nucleotide rearrangements. The improved Chao index was used to estimate lower-bound TCR diversity, and the Gini coefficient was used to estimate clonality using the Immunarch R package. Nucleotide rearrangements that differed but encoded the same CDR3beta amino acid sequence were counted as separate clonotypes. TCRbeta sequences significantly enriched in antigen-responding cells relative to anti-CD3/anti-CD28-activated cells were identified by differential abundance analysis. TCRs were clustered by predicted peptide-MHC specificity with GLIPH2, both within individual participants and across merged participant data sets. TCRdb obtained this table from immuneACCESS and retained in-frame rearrangements with V and J assigned. These tables miss some clones; where compared with another copy, unresolved V genes account for less than half of the shortfall, and the remainder is unexplained. V and J calls plus clone size are reproduced from that table; the DNA served to infer D and trimming. This sample is represented by tens of thousands of clones; approximately 79% of them were singletons. The ten largest clones represent 1.8% of the sample.

The sample in question was CD4+ T cells sorted from PBMCs after roughly 19-hour stimulation, obtained from a patient who received antiretroviral therapy. Read against the paper, the sample's cell subset or site label means: CD40L+CD69+ CD4 T cells responding to HIV-1 Gag peptides. This receptor chain uses TRBV5-8 and TRBJ2-7; TRBD1 aligns with 11 central bases. The source is an adult man with HIV who was CMV-seropositive. The CDR3 protein is CASSYTGTGGREQYF. The sequenced DNA: TGTGCCAGCAGCTACACCGGGACAGGGGGACGCGAGCAGTACTTC.